The 17 T cell receptor beta chains below all came from one sample that was sequenced in a study of post-analysis software for immune sequencing data. The study, taken as a whole, reports: TRBV segments more frequent in patients than in controls numbered about five and included TRBV5-6, TRBV5-1 and TRBV20-1.

These receptors are not linked to any known antigen. Unique molecular identifiers were carried by the TCR beta cDNA libraries. TCRdb passed the PCR reads through MiXCR, listing each CDR3 protein once. Found here are roughly 800,000 distinct CDR3 sequences, 30% of them singletons; the top ten hold around 0.56%. The sequenced material came from blood. The receptors shown here come from a girl between 10 and 17 years old with multiple sclerosis.

This clonotype came up a few times. This chain joins TRBV16 and TRBJ1-2; D is unclear. Per germline, CDR1 KGHSY and CDR2 FQNENV. This CDR3 comprises 14 residues. V gave up 0 bases and J gave up 4 bases, with 9 bases separating them. The CDR3 region is CASSQSSGSYGYTF. The CDR3 region has the DNA TGTGCCAGCAGCCAATCGAGCGGATCCTATGGCTACACCTTC.

This clonotype was picked up a small number of times. The V call is TRBV20-1, the J call TRBJ2-1, with D possibly matching TRBD2 (6 bases). The CDR3 is 15 residues long. Trimming pared 1 base from V and 0 bases from J, leaving 10 bases between. Germline assignment: CDR1 DFQATT and CDR2 SNEGSKA (reference sequence). CDR3: CSARGDFYSYNEQFF. CDR3 bases: TGCAGTGCTAGAGGGGACTTTTACTCCTACAATGAGCAGTTCTTC.

J is TRBJ2-5 and V is TRBV5-1; 8 positions match TRBD1. The CDR3 totals 18 residues. The V gene's germline CDR1 is SGHRS and CDR2 YFSETQ. Unmatched junction bases numbered 12, after V lost 1 base and J lost 1 base. The CDR3 bases are TGCGCCAGCAGCTTGACGGGACAGGTCCAAACCTTCCAAGAGACCCAGTACTTC. It translates to CASSLTGQVQTFQETQYF.

Concerning this clonotype itself: A much larger clone differs by one base, so this may be a read error. The chain combines TRBV9 with TRBJ2-1; 7 bases are a match to TRBD2. With V trimmed by 0 bases and J by 8 bases, 11 bases remained unmatched. Looked up from germline, CDR1 is SGDLS and CDR2 is YYNGEE. The CDR3 spans 16 residues. The CDR3 DNA reads as TGTGCCAGCAGCGTAGAGTGGAGGACCGGGAGGCATGAGCAGTTCTTC. Protein product: CASSVEWRTGRHEQFF.

The CDR3: CATSDPSARQGNEQFF. In DNA, the CDR3 is TGTGCCACCAGTGATCCCAGCGCCCGACAGGGGAATGAGCAGTTCTTC. The chain carries TRBV24-1 and TRBJ2-1; 8 bases match TRBD1. V lost 3 bases, J lost 7 bases, and 10 bases stayed unmatched. Germline V gene data show CDR1 as KGHDR and CDR2 as SFDVKD. The CDR3 consists of 16 residues.

The chain employs TRBV4-1 and TRBJ2-7; the D gene is possibly TRBD2 (5 bases). Trimming stripped 2 bases from V and 2 bases from J, with 10 bases between. The CDR3 is 14 amino acids. The germline V gene encodes CDR1 MGHRA and CDR2 YSYEKL. CDR3 DNA: TGCGCCAGCAGCCAATACCGTAGCGCCTACGAGCAGTACTTC. Protein product: CASSQYRSAYEQYF.

V and J are TRBV5-1 and TRBJ2-1; 8 nucleotides align to TRBD2. Germline lookup yields CDR1 SGHRS and CDR2 YFSETQ. The CDR3 totals 17 residues. V lost 4 bases and J lost 8; bases outside the gene matches: 17. CDR3 nucleotides: TGCGCCAGCAGCCCCGGGCCCCCCGGGAGGGCCCTCCATGAGCAGTTCTTC. It translates to CASSPGPPGRALHEQFF. The full variable domain, in which reference TRBV5-1 and TRBJ2-1 provide the parts outside the CDR3, is KAGVTQTPRYLIKTRGQQVTLSCSPISGHRSVSWYQQTPGQGLQFLFEYFSETQRNKGNFPGRFSGRQFSNSRSEMNVSTLELGDSALYLCASSPGPPGRALHEQFFGPGTRLTVL.

The chain joins TRBV12-3 or TRBV12-4 to TRBJ1-5, with TRBD1 as a possible D gene (5 bases). Between the trimmed V and J ends, which lost 7 bases and 5 bases, there was a span of 24 bases. This CDR3 has 17 residues. The CDR3 region is CASMKHLGRQGDQPQHF. For the CDR3, the DNA is TGTGCCAGCATGAAACACCTGGGACGCCAAGGCGATCAGCCCCAGCATTTT.

This clonotype showed up just a few times. The chain is built from TRBV7-2 and TRBJ1-2; the match to TRBD1 covers 7 bases. Germline V gene lookup returns CDR1 SGHTA and CDR2 FQGNSA. V shed 4 bases, J shed 3 bases, and the junction held 5 bases outside the gene matches. The CDR3 covers 14 residues. CDR3 region: CASSSRGADYGYTF. CDR3 nucleotide sequence: TGTGCCAGCAGCTCCAGGGGGGCGGACTATGGCTACACCTTC.

This clonotype was seen more than once but under ten times. The rearrangement uses TRBV12-3 or TRBV12-4 and TRBJ1-2; possibly TRBD1 for D (5 bases). With 6 bases removed from V and 8 bases from J, the gap between germline ends came to 16 bases. The CDR3 spans 13 residues. CDR3 in amino acids: CASRPPGLRGYTF. The CDR3 DNA sequence: TGTGCCAGCAGACCGCCGGGACTCCGGGGCTACACCTTC.

In its sample, this clonotype was seen a few times. The rearrangement links TRBV3-1 to TRBJ1-4; maybe TRBD1 (5 bases). Per the germline V gene, CDR1 is LGHDT and CDR2 is YNNKEL (reference sequence). Deletions cut 0 bases from V and 7 bases from J, with 12 bases between. The CDR3 totals 15 residues. The CDR3 DNA follows: TGTGCCAGCAGCCAAGATGCGGGGGAGGTTGAAAAACTGTTTTTT. Translated, it gives CASSQDAGEVEKLFF.

This clonotype was counted between two and nine times. The chain joins TRBV12-3 or TRBV12-4 to TRBJ1-6; the D gene is possibly TRBD1 (5 bases). Trimming cost V 5 bases and J 7 bases, with 6 bases left between them. This CDR3 contains 12 residues. CDR3 amino acids: CASSRQNSPLHF. DNA for the CDR3: TGTGCCAGCAGTCGACAGAATTCACCCCTCCACTTT.

In the case of this clonotype: The germline gene is not matched at one end of the junction; a read error may be the cause. The chain joins TRBV5-1 to TRBJ2-6, with 11 bases matching TRBD1. The germline gives CDR1 SGHRS, CDR2 YFSETQ. This CDR3 is 18 amino acids long. DNA for the CDR3: TGCGTCAGCAGCTTCTGGACAGGGGGCGGGTCTGGGGCCAACGTCCTGACTTTC. Its protein product is CVSSFWTGGGSGANVLTF. The full variable domain, completed using reference TRBV5-1 and TRBJ2-6, is KAGVTQTPRYLIKTRGQQVTLSCSPISGHRSVSWYQQTPGQGLQFLFEYFSETQRNKGNFPGRFSGRQFSNSRSEMNVSTLELGDSALYLCVSSFWTGGGSGANVLTFGAGSRLTVL.

The CDR3 DNA follows: TGCAGTGCCCTCCATGCGGGACAGGGCGCAGATACGCAGTATTTT. Its translation is CSALHAGQGADTQYF. The V and J genes are TRBV20-1 and TRBJ2-3; 9 bases align to TRBD1. The CDR3 is 15 residues long. CDR1 is DFQATT and CDR2 is SNEGSKA in the germline V gene (reference sequence). V trimming: 6 bases; J trimming: 4 bases; junction bases outside the gene matches: 11.

As regards this clonotype: The junction does not match germline at one end; this may be a read error. This chain joins TRBV5-1 and TRBJ2-1; 7 nucleotides agree with TRBD2. Per the germline V gene, CDR1 is SGHRS and CDR2 is YFSETQ. CDR3 length: 16 residues. CDR3 DNA: TGCGCCAGCAGCGTCGACGGGACTCCTGGGGGGGATGAGCAATTCTTC. It is translated as CASSVDGTPGGDEQFF.

This clonotype was counted many times. The rearrangement links TRBV20-1 to TRBJ2-5, with 13 bases matching TRBD2. Germline loops: CDR1 DFQATT, CDR2 SNEGSKA (reference sequence). CDR3 length equals 15 residues. With V trimmed by 4 bases and J by 1 base, 3 bases remained unmatched. This CDR3 is CSATRTSGGQETQYF. CDR3 nucleotides: TGCAGTGCTACACGGACTAGCGGGGGCCAAGAGACCCAGTACTTC.

The DNA for the CDR3 is TGTGCCAGCAGCTTACCTGGACTAGCGGTGTCAGATACGCAGTATTTT. Its translation is CASSLPGLAVSDTQYF. The V call is TRBV7-2, the J call TRBJ2-3; 10 bases match TRBD2. The CDR3 has 16 amino acids. V lost 2 bases to trimming and J lost 4 bases; unmatched junction nucleotides: 6. CDR1 SGHTA and CDR2 FQGNSA come from the germline V gene.